This T cell receptor beta chain was recorded in a study of T-cell reconstitution after alpha-beta-depleted transplantation in children. Broader study findings: There were reportedly several hundred expanded graft clones from which alpha-beta T cells came about two months after transplant. Diversity of TCRbeta at day 60 was high in some patients, arising from surviving recipient T cells and thymic progenitors.

This clonotype was seen a few times. Its specificity is unknown. Library preparation (for TCRbeta) was performed with unique molecular identifiers. TCRdb called the PCR reads again in MiXCR, with one record for every CDR3 protein. The data contain approximately 300,000 distinct CDR3 sequences, around a tenth of them seen just once; the ten biggest clones take up roughly a quarter. The sequence was obtained from a male patient under 10 years old who had a stem cell transplant for chronic granulomatous disease, so the T cells may come from the graft donor. This sample comprised peripheral blood, obtained 180 days after TCRalphabeta/CD19-depleted stem cell transplant.

CDR3 sequence reads: CATSGPLAGVVDTQYF. In DNA, the CDR3 is TGTGCCACCAGCGGTCCCTTAGCGGGAGTGGTGGATACGCAGTATTTT. The chain recombines TRBV15 with TRBJ2-3, with TRBD2 matching 9 bases. The CDR3 contains 16 residues. The germline V gene has CDR1 LNHNV and CDR2 YYDKDF (reference sequence). With 5 bases clipped from V and 6 bases from J, the junction kept 12 bases outside the gene matches. Full variable domain (outside the CDR3, taken from reference TRBV15 and TRBJ2-3): DAMVIQNPRYQVTQFGKPVTLSCSQTLNHNVMYWYQQKSSQAPKLLFHYYDKDFNNEADTPDNFQSRRPNTSFCFLDIRSPGLGDTAMYLCATSGPLAGVVDTQYFGPGTRLTVL.